A single T cell receptor (beta chain) is shown here with its context. Antigen specificity is unknown. This specimen comes from a study of cytomegalovirus exposure and HLA in healthy donors. Study-wide background: In terms of ancestry, the Caucasian-associated cluster contained roughly 81% of the roughly 400 genotyped donors.

Both 60 Vbeta primers and 13 Jbeta primers went into the PCR. Profiling relied on immunoSEQ multiplex PCR, and the TCRdb table lists in-frame clones only, not all of them. The table lists 70,000 or so clones. Notes on the study in general: In an earlier analysis, in 540 or so donors, most V segments appeared productive either ~90% or ~30% of the time. According to reports, the classifier identified cytomegalovirus status with high specificity and sensitivity.

V was trimmed by 3 bases and J by 5 bases, leaving 8 bases between them. CDR3 length equals 12 residues. CDR1 and CDR2 (germline): MNHEY, SMNVEV (reference sequence). The source is a boy aged 10-17 years in good health and CMV-seronegative. The genes are TRBV27 and TRBJ2-7; a possible D gene is TRBD2 (6 bases). The specimen was PBMCs. In DNA form, the CDR3 reads TGTGCCAGCAGTTTGGGAGGTGACGAGCAGTACTTC. It translates to CASSLGGDEQYF.